Listed here are 3 T cell receptor beta chains from one sample, sequenced in a study of blood T cell repertoires in COVID-19 (dated by TCRdb to about 2020). Library preparation used the immunoSEQ multiplex PCR assay. What TCRdb holds here is the immuneACCESS table cut down to in-frame rearrangements. Part of the clones is not present; checked against another copy, under half of the missing clones reflect an unresolved V gene, and the others are unexplained. The sample table holds under 250,000 clones, of which around four fifths were seen once. The ten top clones hold under 3% of the sample. What was sequenced was peripheral blood. The source of these receptors is a woman between 70 and 85 years old with active or convalescent COVID-19.

The J gene is TRBJ1-5, the V gene TRBV2, with D possibly TRBD1 on 6 matching bases. This CDR3 spans 15 amino acids. CDR1 and CDR2 from the germline V gene are SNHLY and FYNNEI. Trimming took off 4 bases at V and 4 bases at J, with 14 bases between the two ends. CDR3: CASSGQGLPNQPQHF. CDR3 nucleotides: TGTGCCAGCAGTGGTCAGGGGTTGCCTAATCAGCCCCAGCATTTT.

The chain joins TRBV12-3 or TRBV12-4 to TRBJ2-7, with TRBD2 identical over 8 bases. This CDR3 has 13 amino acids. The junction had 5 bases not matched to a gene; V was cut back by 6 bases and J by 4 bases. The CDR3 region is CASSGGGRYEQYF. DNA of the CDR3: TGTGCCAGCAGCGGCGGGGGGCGGTACGAGCAGTACTTC.

This chain uses TRBV19 with TRBJ1-5; possibly TRBD1 for D (6 bases). Looked up from germline, CDR1 is LNHDA and CDR2 is SQIVND (reference sequence). There are 14 residues in the CDR3. Trimming removed 8 bases at V and 8 bases at J, with 19 bases between. This CDR3 is CASSDSRIGKPQHF. Here the CDR3 DNA reads TGTGCCAGTTCGGACAGCCGTATCGGGAAGCCCCAGCATTTT. Full variable domain (rest looked up from reference TRBV19 and TRBJ1-5): DGGITQSPKYLFRKEGQNVTLSCEQNLNHDAMYWYRQDPGQGLRLIYYSQIVNDFQKGDIAEGYSVSREKKESFPLTVTSAQKNPTAFYLCASSDSRIGKPQHFGDGTRLSIL.